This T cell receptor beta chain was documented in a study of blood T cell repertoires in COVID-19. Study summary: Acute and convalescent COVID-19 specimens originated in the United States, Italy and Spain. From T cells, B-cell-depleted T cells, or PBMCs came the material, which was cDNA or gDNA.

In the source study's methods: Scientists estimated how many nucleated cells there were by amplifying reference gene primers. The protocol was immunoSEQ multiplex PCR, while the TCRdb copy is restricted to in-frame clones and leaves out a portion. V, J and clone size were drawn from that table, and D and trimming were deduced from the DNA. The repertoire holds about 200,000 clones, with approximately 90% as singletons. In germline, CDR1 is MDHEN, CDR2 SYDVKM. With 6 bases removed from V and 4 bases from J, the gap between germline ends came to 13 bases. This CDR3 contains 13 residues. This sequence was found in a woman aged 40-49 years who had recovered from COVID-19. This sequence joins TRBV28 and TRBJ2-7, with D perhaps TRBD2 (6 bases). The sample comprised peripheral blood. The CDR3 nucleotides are TGTGCCAGCAGGGGGGGATCAGAGTACGAGCAGTACTTC. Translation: CASRGGSEYEQYF.